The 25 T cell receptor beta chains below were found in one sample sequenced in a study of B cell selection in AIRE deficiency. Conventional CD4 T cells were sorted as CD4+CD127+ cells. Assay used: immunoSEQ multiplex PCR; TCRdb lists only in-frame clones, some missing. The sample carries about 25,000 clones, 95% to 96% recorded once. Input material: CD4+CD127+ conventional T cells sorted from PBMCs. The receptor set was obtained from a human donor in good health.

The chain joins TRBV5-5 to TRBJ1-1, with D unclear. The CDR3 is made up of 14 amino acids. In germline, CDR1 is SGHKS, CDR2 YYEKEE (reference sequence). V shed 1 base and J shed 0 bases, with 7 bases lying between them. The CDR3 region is CASSLNPLNTEAFF. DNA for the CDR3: TGTGCCAGCAGCTTGAACCCCTTGAACACTGAAGCTTTCTTT. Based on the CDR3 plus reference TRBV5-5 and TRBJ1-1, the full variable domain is DAGVTQSPTHLIKTRGQQVTLRCSPISGHKSVSWYQQVLGQGPQFIFQYYEKEERGRGNFPDRFSARQFPNYSSELNVNALLLGDSALYLCASSLNPLNTEAFFGQGTRLTVV.

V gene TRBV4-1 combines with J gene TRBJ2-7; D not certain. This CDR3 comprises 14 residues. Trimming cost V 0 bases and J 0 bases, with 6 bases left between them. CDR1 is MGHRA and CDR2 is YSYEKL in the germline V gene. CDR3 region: CASSQEPTSYEQYF. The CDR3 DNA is TGCGCCAGCAGCCAAGAACCTACCTCCTACGAGCAGTACTTC.

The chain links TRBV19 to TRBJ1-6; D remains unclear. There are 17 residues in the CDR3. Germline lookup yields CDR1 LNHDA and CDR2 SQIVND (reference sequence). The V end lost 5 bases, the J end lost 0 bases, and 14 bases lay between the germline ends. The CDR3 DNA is TGTGCCAGTAGTGCTGGACGGGAGGGCTCCTATAATTCACCCCTCCACTTT. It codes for CASSAGREGSYNSPLHF.

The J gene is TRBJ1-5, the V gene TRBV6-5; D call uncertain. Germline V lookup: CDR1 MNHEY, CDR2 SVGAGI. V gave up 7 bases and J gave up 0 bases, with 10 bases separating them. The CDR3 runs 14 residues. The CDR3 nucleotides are TGTGCCAGCAACAGAGCGGGTAGCAATCAGCCCCAGCATTTT. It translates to CASNRAGSNQPQHF.

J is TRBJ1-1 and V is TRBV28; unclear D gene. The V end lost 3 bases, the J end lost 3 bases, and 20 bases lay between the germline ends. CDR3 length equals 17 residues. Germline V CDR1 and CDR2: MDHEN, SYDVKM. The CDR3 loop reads CASSFPQSSGLYTEAFF. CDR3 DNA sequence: TGTGCCAGCAGTTTCCCTCAGAGTAGTGGTTTGTACACTGAAGCTTTCTTT.

The CDR3 sequence: CASSPLGNSNYEQYF. CDR3 DNA: TGTGCCAGCAGCCCCCTAGGCAACTCGAACTACGAGCAGTACTTC. The chain is built from TRBV9 and TRBJ2-7; D not resolved. The CDR3 runs to 15 residues. The V and J ends lost 4 bases and 3 bases respectively, with 17 bases between them. From germline, CDR1 is SGDLS and CDR2 YYNGEE.

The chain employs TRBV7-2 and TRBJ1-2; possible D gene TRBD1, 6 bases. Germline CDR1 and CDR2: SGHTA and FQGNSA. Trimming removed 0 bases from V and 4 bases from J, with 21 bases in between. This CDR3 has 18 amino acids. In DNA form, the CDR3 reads TGTGCCAGCAGCTTAGCGTTTGGGACGCCCAGGGGCGCCTATGGCTACACCTTC. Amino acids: CASSLAFGTPRGAYGYTF.

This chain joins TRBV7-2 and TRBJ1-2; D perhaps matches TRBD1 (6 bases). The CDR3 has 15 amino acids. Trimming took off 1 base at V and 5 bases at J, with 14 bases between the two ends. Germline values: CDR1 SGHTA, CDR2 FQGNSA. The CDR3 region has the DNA TGTGCCAGCAGCTTAGGAGCGGGGGCTGGATATGGCTACACCTTC. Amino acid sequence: CASSLGAGAGYGYTF.

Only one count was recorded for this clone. The CDR3 reads CASSELGGNEKLFF. Written as DNA, the CDR3 is TGTGCCAGCAGTGAATTAGGGGGTAATGAAAAACTGTTTTTT. The chain links TRBV2 to TRBJ1-4; TRBD1 might be the D (6 bases). Between the trimmed V and J ends, which lost 2 bases and 4 bases, there was a span of 8 bases. The CDR3 sequence is 14 residues long. Per the germline V gene, CDR1 is SNHLY and CDR2 is FYNNEI.

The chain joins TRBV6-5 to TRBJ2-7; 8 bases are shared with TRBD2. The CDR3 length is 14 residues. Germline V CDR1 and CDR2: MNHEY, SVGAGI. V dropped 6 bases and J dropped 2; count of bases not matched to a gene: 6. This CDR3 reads CASRRPGLAYEQYF. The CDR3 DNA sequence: TGTGCCAGCAGGCGACCGGGACTAGCCTACGAGCAGTACTTC.

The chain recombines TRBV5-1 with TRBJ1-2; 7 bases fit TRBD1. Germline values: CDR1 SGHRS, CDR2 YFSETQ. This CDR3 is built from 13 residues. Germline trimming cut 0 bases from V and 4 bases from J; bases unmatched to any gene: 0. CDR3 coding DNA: TGCGCCAGCAGCTTGGACAGGGGCTATGGCTACACCTTC. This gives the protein CASSLDRGYGYTF.

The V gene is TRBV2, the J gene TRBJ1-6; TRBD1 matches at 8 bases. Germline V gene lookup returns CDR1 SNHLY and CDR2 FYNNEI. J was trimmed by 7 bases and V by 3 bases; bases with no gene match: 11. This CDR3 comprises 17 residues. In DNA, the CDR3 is TGTGCCAGCAGTGAGTCAATCCGGGACAGGATCAATTCACCCCTCCACTTT. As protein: CASSESIRDRINSPLHF.

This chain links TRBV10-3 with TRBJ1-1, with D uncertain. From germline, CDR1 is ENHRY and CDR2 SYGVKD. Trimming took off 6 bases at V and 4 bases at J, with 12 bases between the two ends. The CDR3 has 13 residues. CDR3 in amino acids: CAISEVLSTEAFF. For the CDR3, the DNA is TGTGCCATCAGCGAGGTTTTGAGCACTGAAGCTTTCTTT.

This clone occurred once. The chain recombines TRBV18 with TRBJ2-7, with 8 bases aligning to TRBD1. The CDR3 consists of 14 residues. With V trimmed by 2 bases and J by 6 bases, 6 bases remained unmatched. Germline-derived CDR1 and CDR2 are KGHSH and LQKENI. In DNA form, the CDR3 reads TGTGCCAGCTCACCAAGGACAGGGACCGGCGAGCAGTACTTC. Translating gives CASSPRTGTGEQYF.

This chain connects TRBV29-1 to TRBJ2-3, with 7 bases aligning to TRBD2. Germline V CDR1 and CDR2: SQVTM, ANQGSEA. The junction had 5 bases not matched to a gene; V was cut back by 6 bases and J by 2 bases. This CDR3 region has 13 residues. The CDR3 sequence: CSVTGGVTDTQYF. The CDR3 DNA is TGCAGCGTAACGGGGGGAGTCACAGATACGCAGTATTTT.

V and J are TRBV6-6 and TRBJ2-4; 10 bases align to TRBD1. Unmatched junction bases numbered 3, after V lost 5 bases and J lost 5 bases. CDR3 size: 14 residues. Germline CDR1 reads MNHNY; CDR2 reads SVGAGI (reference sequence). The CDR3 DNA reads TGTGCCAGCAGTCCCGGACAGGGGGAAAACATTCAGTACTTC. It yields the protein CASSPGQGENIQYF.

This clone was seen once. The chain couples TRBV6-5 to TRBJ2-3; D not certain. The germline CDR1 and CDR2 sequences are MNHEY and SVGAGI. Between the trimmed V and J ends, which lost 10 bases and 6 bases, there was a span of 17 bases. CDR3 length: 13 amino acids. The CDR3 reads CATRRAMVDTQYF. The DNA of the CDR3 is TGTGCCACCAGGAGAGCAATGGTGGATACGCAGTATTTT.

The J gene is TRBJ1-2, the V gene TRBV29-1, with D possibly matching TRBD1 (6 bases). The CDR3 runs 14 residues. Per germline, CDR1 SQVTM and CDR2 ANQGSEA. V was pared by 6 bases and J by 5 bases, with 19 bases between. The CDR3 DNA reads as TGCAGCGTCAGCTATGGAGGGGGTAGTTATGGCTACACCTTC. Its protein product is CSVSYGGGSYGYTF.

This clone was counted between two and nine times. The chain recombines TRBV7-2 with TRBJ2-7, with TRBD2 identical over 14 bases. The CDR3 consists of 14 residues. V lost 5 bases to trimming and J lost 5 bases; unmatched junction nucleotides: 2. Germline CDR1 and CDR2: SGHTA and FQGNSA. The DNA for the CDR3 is TGTGCCAGCAGCGGGGGACTAGCGGGGGACGAGCAGTACTTC. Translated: CASSGGLAGDEQYF.

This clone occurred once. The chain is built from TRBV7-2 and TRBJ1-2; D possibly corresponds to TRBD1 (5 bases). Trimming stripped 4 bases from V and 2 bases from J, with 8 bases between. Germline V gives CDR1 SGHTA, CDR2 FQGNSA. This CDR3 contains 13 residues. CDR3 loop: CASSSSGNYGYTF. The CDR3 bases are TGTGCCAGCAGCTCCTCAGGGAACTATGGCTACACCTTC.

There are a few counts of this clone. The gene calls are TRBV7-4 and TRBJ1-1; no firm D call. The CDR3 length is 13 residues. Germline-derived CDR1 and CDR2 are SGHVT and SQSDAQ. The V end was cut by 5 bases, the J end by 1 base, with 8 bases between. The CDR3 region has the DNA TGTGCCAGCAGCCCCCCAGAGAACACTGAAGCTTTCTTT. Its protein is CASSPPENTEAFF.

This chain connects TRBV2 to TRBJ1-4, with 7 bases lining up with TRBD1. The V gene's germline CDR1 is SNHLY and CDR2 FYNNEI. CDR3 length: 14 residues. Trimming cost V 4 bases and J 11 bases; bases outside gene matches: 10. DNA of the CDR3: TGTGCCAGCAGTGTCGACAGGGATGTAGGGAAACTGTTTTTT. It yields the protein CASSVDRDVGKLFF.

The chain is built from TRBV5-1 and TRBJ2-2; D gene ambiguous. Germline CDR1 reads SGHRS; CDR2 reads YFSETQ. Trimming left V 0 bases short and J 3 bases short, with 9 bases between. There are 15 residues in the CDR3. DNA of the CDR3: TGCGCCAGCAGCTTGGCGGGCCACGACACCGGGGAGCTGTTTTTT. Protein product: CASSLAGHDTGELFF. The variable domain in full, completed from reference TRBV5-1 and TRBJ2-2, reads KAGVTQTPRYLIKTRGQQVTLSCSPISGHRSVSWYQQTPGQGLQFLFEYFSETQRNKGNFPGRFSGRQFSNSRSEMNVSTLELGDSALYLCASSLAGHDTGELFFGEGSRLTVL.

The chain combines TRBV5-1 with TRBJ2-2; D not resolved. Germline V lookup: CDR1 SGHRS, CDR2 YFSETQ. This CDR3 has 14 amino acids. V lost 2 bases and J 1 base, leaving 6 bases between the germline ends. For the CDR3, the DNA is TGCGCCAGCAGCTTTCGCCTGAACACCGGGGAGCTGTTTTTT. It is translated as CASSFRLNTGELFF.

This chain's CDR3 is CASSLRVGDTQYF. CDR3 in DNA: TGCGCCAGCAGCCTGCGGGTGGGAGATACGCAGTATTTT. The chain carries TRBV4-1 and TRBJ2-3; a weak D match, TRBD2 (5 bases). Trimming removed 4 bases from V and 5 bases from J, with 10 bases in between. Germline loops: CDR1 MGHRA, CDR2 YSYEKL. The CDR3 contains 13 residues.